The 16 T cell receptor beta chains below come from one sample, sequenced in a study of blood T cell repertoires in COVID-19. Profiled with immunoSEQ multiplex PCR; TCRdb holds only in-frame clones, not every one. The data show 250,000 to 350,000 clones, approximately 85% seen once. The sample comprised PBMCs or T cells enriched from blood (not recorded which). The receptors here all came from a woman between 25 and 40 years old who had recovered from COVID-19.

CDR3: CASSPRDRGHREQFF. CDR3 nucleotides: TGTGCCAGCAGCCCTCGGGACAGGGGGCATCGGGAGCAGTTCTTC. This sequence joins TRBV7-9 and TRBJ2-1; TRBD1 matches 12 bases. This CDR3 has 15 amino acids. With V trimmed by 5 bases and J by 10 bases, 9 bases remained unmatched. Germline V CDR1 and CDR2: SEHNR, FQNEAQ (reference sequence).

The rearrangement uses TRBV6-5 and TRBJ1-5; D is ambiguous. The CDR3 has 13 amino acids. V was trimmed by 0 bases and J by 7 bases, leaving 7 bases between them. The germline V gene encodes CDR1 MNHEY and CDR2 SVGAGI. For the CDR3, the DNA is TGTGCCAGCAGTTACTCGAACGGGCAGCCCCAGCATTTT. Protein sequence: CASSYSNGQPQHF.

This chain uses TRBV5-1 with TRBJ2-5, with no clear D. In germline, CDR1 is SGHRS, CDR2 YFSETQ. Deletions cut 2 bases from V and 3 bases from J, with 11 bases between. The CDR3 runs to 14 residues. The CDR3 spells CASSFHTLEETQYF. The DNA for the CDR3 is TGCGCCAGCAGCTTCCATACTTTAGAAGAGACCCAGTACTTC.

In this sample, this clone turned up once. The gene calls are TRBV6-5 and TRBJ1-2, with TRBD1 matching over 7 bases. Germline trimming cut 4 bases from V and 8 bases from J; bases unmatched to any gene: 7. Germline V lookup: CDR1 MNHEY, CDR2 SVGAGI. This CDR3 comprises 13 residues. CDR3 DNA: TGTGCCAGCAGTTCCAGCCTCAGGGGGGGCTACACCTTC. As protein: CASSSSLRGGYTF.

The gene calls are TRBV7-2 and TRBJ1-2, with a tentative D call TRBD1 (6 bases). This CDR3 is 15 amino acids long. The V gene's germline CDR1 is SGHTA and CDR2 FQGNSA. V gave up 3 bases and J gave up 8 bases, with 19 bases separating them. The DNA of the CDR3 is TGTGCCAGCAGCTTCTGGGGGCGATCAATAGGCGGCTACACCTTC. It is translated as CASSFWGRSIGGYTF.

V and J are TRBV7-9 and TRBJ1-4, with TRBD1 identical over 11 bases. Germline-derived CDR1 and CDR2 are SEHNR and FQNEAQ (reference sequence). The CDR3 runs 16 residues. After removal of 4 bases from V and 7 bases from J, the junction contained 8 bases not matched to a gene. The CDR3 DNA is TGTGCCAGCAGCTCCCGCGGGACAGGGGGGCTTGAAAAACTGTTTTTT. Translating it yields CASSSRGTGGLEKLFF. The full variable domain, completed using reference TRBV7-9 and TRBJ1-4, is DTGVSQNPRHKITKRGQNVTFRCDPISEHNRLYWYRQTLGQGPEFLTYFQNEAQLEKSRLLSDRFSAERPKGSFSTLEIQRTEQGDSAMYLCASSSRGTGGLEKLFFGSGTQLSVL.

This clone came up a few times. This sequence joins TRBV30 and TRBJ2-7; perhaps TRBD2 as D (6 bases). The CDR3 is 13 amino acids. CDR1 and CDR2 from the germline V gene are GTSNPN and SVGIG (reference sequence). V was cut by 2 bases and J by 3 bases, with 11 bases left in between. CDR3 bases: TGTGCCTGGAGTCCGCGGGGCAACTACGAGCAGTACTTC. It specifies CAWSPRGNYEQYF.

This CDR3 reads CASSSGGLAGELFF. CDR3 bases: TGTGCCAGTAGTTCAGGGGGTCTCGCCGGGGAGCTGTTTTTT. V is TRBV19 and J is TRBJ2-2, with 7 bases matching TRBD1. The CDR3 has 14 residues. From germline, CDR1 is LNHDA and CDR2 SQIVND (reference sequence). Trimming took 5 bases from V and 6 from J; bases not matched to a gene: 6.

This clone occurred once. The rearrangement uses TRBV15 and TRBJ2-5; tentatively, D is TRBD1 (6 bases). The CDR3 sequence is 16 residues long. The V end lost 2 bases, the J end lost 3 bases, and 16 bases lay between the germline ends. CDR1 is LNHNV and CDR2 is YYDKDF in the germline V gene (reference sequence). CDR3 in amino acids: CATSRTFDRNEETQYF. The CDR3, as DNA: TGTGCCACCAGCAGAACCTTCGACAGGAATGAAGAGACCCAGTACTTC.

The chain carries TRBV5-1 and TRBJ1-2; D remains ambiguous. The CDR3 consists of 12 residues. CDR1 SGHRS and CDR2 YFSETQ come from the germline V gene. Trimming took off 7 bases at V and 2 bases at J, with 9 bases between the two ends. The CDR3 DNA reads as TGCGCCAGCGCGGGCCAAAACTATGGCTACACCTTC. It codes for CASAGQNYGYTF.

The rearrangement uses TRBV9 and TRBJ2-7; D gene uncertain. The CDR3 is 13 amino acids. Trimming stripped 4 bases from V and 6 bases from J, with 14 bases between. The germline CDR1 and CDR2 sequences are SGDLS and YYNGEE. The DNA of the CDR3 is TGTGCCAGCAGCCAAATATCTTCCGGCGAGCAGTACTTC. It is translated as CASSQISSGEQYF.

The genes are TRBV9 and TRBJ2-3; TRBD2 aligns across 9 bases. The CDR3 runs to 16 residues. V lost 0 bases and J lost 4; bases outside the gene matches: 6. CDR1 SGDLS and CDR2 YYNGEE come from the germline V gene. The CDR3 loop is CASSVVAGGPADTQYF. CDR3 bases: TGTGCCAGCAGCGTAGTTGCGGGAGGGCCCGCAGATACGCAGTATTTT.

The CDR3 nucleotides are TGTGCCAGCAGTATTCAGGGGGTATACAATGAGCAGTTCTTC. Amino acids: CASSIQGVYNEQFF. The chain is built from TRBV6-5 and TRBJ2-1; TRBD1 agrees at 7 bases. The CDR3 is 14 amino acids. Germline V gene sequence: CDR1 MNHEY, CDR2 SVGAGI. V gave up 5 bases and J gave up 4 bases; unmatched junction bases: 5.

The chain uses TRBV30 and TRBJ2-7; D possibly uses TRBD1 or TRBD2 (6 bases each). Germline assignment: CDR1 GTSNPN and CDR2 SVGIG (reference sequence). The CDR3 loop spans 14 amino acids. The V gene lost 5 bases and the J gene lost 4 bases, with 18 bases spanning the gap. Here the CDR3 reads CAWGDFRRGYEQYF. Written as DNA, the CDR3 is TGTGCCTGGGGGGACTTTCGCAGGGGTTACGAGCAGTACTTC.

The chain has TRBV7-8 and TRBJ2-5; D is possibly TRBD2 (6 bases). Trimming pared 5 bases from V and 1 base from J, leaving 17 bases between. Germline CDR1 is SGHVS and CDR2 is FQNEAQ. This CDR3 region has 16 residues. The CDR3 bases are TGTGCCAGCAGCGCAACCGGGATGGGGGGCCAAGAGACCCAGTACTTC. This encodes CASSATGMGGQETQYF.

The rearrangement joins TRBV14 to TRBJ1-4; 9 bases line up with TRBD1. With V trimmed by 3 bases and J by 7 bases, 9 bases remained unmatched. Germline assignment: CDR1 SGHDN and CDR2 FVKESK. The CDR3 extends over 16 amino acids. In nucleotides, the CDR3 is TGTGCCAGCAGCCAGCTCACAGGGGGCAGGGTTGAAAAACTGTTTTTT. This sequence encodes CASSQLTGGRVEKLFF.